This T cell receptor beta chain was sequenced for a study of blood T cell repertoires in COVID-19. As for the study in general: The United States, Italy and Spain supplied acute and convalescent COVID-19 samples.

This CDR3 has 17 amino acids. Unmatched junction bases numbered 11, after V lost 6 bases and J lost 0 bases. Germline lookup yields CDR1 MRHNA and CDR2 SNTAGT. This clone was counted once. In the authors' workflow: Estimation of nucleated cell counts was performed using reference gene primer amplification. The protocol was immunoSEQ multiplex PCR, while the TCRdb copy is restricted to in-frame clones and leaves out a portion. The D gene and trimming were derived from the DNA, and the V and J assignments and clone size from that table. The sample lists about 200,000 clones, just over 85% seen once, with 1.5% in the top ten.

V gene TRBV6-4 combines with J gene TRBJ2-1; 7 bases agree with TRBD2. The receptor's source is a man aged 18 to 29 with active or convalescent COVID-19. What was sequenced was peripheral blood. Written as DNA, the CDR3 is TGTGCCAGCAGCCCCGGGGTAGCGGGTAGCTCCTACAATGAGCAGTTCTTC. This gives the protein CASSPGVAGSSYNEQFF.